This paragraph reports one T cell receptor beta chain. Exposed volunteers were people who met a COVID-19 case within 2 weeks before study entry. Per the study methods: Counts of nucleated cells, estimated from reference gene primer amplification, were obtained. Assay used: immunoSEQ multiplex PCR; TCRdb lists only in-frame clones, some missing. V and J calls and clone size follow that table, whereas D and trimming were derived from the DNA. The data contain about 430,000 clones, 88% of them singletons. This record belongs to a study of blood T cell repertoires in COVID-19. Study-level information: The United States, Italy and Spain were the sources of the acute and convalescent COVID-19 samples. Nucleic acid was either cDNA or gDNA, and it came from T cells, B-cell-depleted T cells, or PBMCs.

The CDR3 totals 17 residues. Trimming took off 6 bases at V and 1 base at J, with 20 bases between the two ends. CDR1 and CDR2 from the germline V gene are MNHNY and SVGAGI (reference sequence). The sequenced material came from PBMCs or T cells enriched from blood (not recorded which). The receptor's source is a woman between 18 and 29 years old who had been exposed to COVID-19. The chain couples TRBV6-6 to TRBJ2-3; tentatively, D is TRBD1 (5 bases). The CDR3 loop is CASSRGWGSLRTDTQYF. CDR3 in DNA: TGTGCCAGCAGCCGAGGTTGGGGCAGTCTTCGCACAGATACGCAGTATTTT.